The 24 T cell receptor beta chains below come from one sample, sequenced in a study of identical twins. TCRdb re-called the 5' RACE reads with MiXCR, one entry per CDR3 protein. The repertoire includes about 280,000 distinct CDR3 sequences, under 9.5% of them detected once, and approximately 2.1% sits in the top ten. This sample also belongs to another study, concerning yellow fever vaccine responses in identical twins.

Sequencing was done on a sample of memory (CD45RO+) T cells sorted from blood. The receptors were sampled from a woman aged 18 to 35 in good health.

J is TRBJ2-3 and V is TRBV6-4, with 11 bases fitting TRBD2. From germline, CDR1 is MRHNA and CDR2 SNTAGT. With 0 bases clipped from V and 2 bases from J, the junction kept 1 base outside the gene matches. The CDR3 totals 16 residues. This chain's CDR3 is CASSDSSGRATDTQYF. The CDR3 DNA is TGTGCCAGCAGTGACTCTAGCGGGAGGGCCACAGATACGCAGTATTTT.

V and J are TRBV20-1 and TRBJ1-2, with D uncertain. Germline V gene data show CDR1 as DFQATT and CDR2 as SNEGSKA (reference sequence). The CDR3 has 13 amino acids. The V gene lost 1 base and the J gene lost 4 bases, with 10 bases spanning the gap. The CDR3 DNA follows: TGCAGTGCTAGAGTAGCCAGACCCTATGGCTACACCTTC. Amino acid sequence: CSARVARPYGYTF.

This chain connects TRBV11-2 to TRBJ2-2, with 9 bases fitting TRBD1. Per the germline V gene, CDR1 is SGHAT and CDR2 is FQNNGV. This CDR3 comprises 20 residues. J was trimmed by 8 bases and V by 4 bases; bases with no gene match: 23. The CDR3 sequence is CASSSRIEGQGRGRGGELFF. CDR3 coding DNA: TGTGCCAGCAGCTCTAGAATCGAGGGACAGGGTCGAGGACGGGGAGGGGAGCTGTTTTTT.

This clonotype came up many times. This sequence joins TRBV9 and TRBJ2-2, with 8 bases lining up with TRBD2. Losses at the gene ends were 4 bases for V and 1 base for J; bases not matched to a gene: 12. CDR1 is SGDLS, CDR2 YYNGEE, per germline. The CDR3 sequence is 18 residues long. CDR3 amino acids: CASSPRGGLVGNTGELFF. For the CDR3, the DNA is TGTGCCAGCAGCCCGAGGGGGGGACTAGTGGGGAACACCGGGGAGCTGTTTTTT.

This clonotype came up a few times. The chain is built from TRBV4-1 and TRBJ2-3, with 12 bases lining up with TRBD2. CDR1 MGHRA and CDR2 YSYEKL come from the germline V gene. With V trimmed by 0 bases and J by 0 bases, 1 base remained unmatched. The CDR3 extends over 17 amino acids. The CDR3 DNA follows: TGCGCCAGCAGCCAAGACACTAGCGGGAGGAGCACAGATACGCAGTATTTT. Translation gives CASSQDTSGRSTDTQYF.

This clonotype was observed a handful of times. The chain recombines TRBV2 with TRBJ1-5; maybe TRBD1 (5 bases). Trimming pared 7 bases from V and 2 bases from J, leaving 15 bases between. This CDR3 has 15 residues. The V gene's germline CDR1 is SNHLY and CDR2 FYNNEI. The CDR3 loop reads CASTPRDAGNQPQHF. For the CDR3, the DNA is TGTGCCAGCACCCCCCGGGACGCCGGCAATCAGCCCCAGCATTTT. Combining the CDR3 with reference TRBV2 and TRBJ1-5 gives the whole variable domain EPEVTQTPSHQVTQMGQEVILRCVPISNHLYFYWYRQILGQKVEFLVSFYNNEISEKSEIFDDQFSVERPDGSNFTLKIRSTKLEDSAMYFCASTPRDAGNQPQHFGDGTRLSIL.

V usage is TRBV27 and J usage is TRBJ2-7; the match to TRBD1 covers 7 bases. V shed 6 bases and J 1 base; nucleotides not matched to a gene: 9. The V gene's germline CDR1 is MNHEY and CDR2 SMNVEV (reference sequence). The CDR3 is 15 residues long. The CDR3 is CASRETGYNSYEQYF. The CDR3 DNA reads as TGTGCCAGCAGAGAGACAGGGTACAATTCCTACGAGCAGTACTTC.

This clonotype has more than one count but fewer than ten. The chain joins TRBV5-1 to TRBJ2-3; the match to TRBD1 covers 7 bases. The trim removed 5 bases at V and 0 bases at J, leaving 6 bases unmatched. Germline V CDR1 and CDR2: SGHRS, YFSETQ. The CDR3 is made up of 15 amino acids. The CDR3 region has the DNA TGCGCCAGCAGGCCGGGACAGACTAGCACAGATACGCAGTATTTT. The encoded protein is CASRPGQTSTDTQYF. Together with reference TRBV5-1 and TRBJ2-3, the CDR3 gives the full variable domain: KAGVTQTPRYLIKTRGQQVTLSCSPISGHRSVSWYQQTPGQGLQFLFEYFSETQRNKGNFPGRFSGRQFSNSRSEMNVSTLELGDSALYLCASRPGQTSTDTQYFGPGTRLTVL.

The chain has TRBV10-2 and TRBJ1-1; no clear D. The CDR3 loop spans 13 amino acids. Between the trimmed V and J ends, which lost 8 bases and 0 bases, there was a span of 10 bases. Germline V gene lookup returns CDR1 WSHSY and CDR2 SAAADI. The CDR3 DNA reads as TGCGCCAGCCGCAGGACTCTGAACACTGAAGCTTTCTTT. Translating it yields CASRRTLNTEAFF.

This clonotype was detected many times. This chain links TRBV28 with TRBJ2-5; 11 bases fit TRBD1. The CDR3 loop spans 16 amino acids. Germline values: CDR1 MDHEN, CDR2 SYDVKM. Germline trimming cut 6 bases from V and 4 bases from J; bases unmatched to any gene: 10. The CDR3 spells CASSYIGQGAGETQYF. CDR3 coding DNA: TGTGCCAGCAGCTATATCGGACAGGGGGCGGGAGAGACCCAGTACTTC.

V gene TRBV10-3 combines with J gene TRBJ1-5, with 8 bases aligning to TRBD1. The CDR3 extends over 14 amino acids. In germline, CDR1 is ENHRY, CDR2 SYGVKD. The V and J ends lost 5 bases and 1 base, in that order; junction bases with no gene match: 1. The CDR3 here is CAISRQGSNQPQHF. The CDR3 DNA sequence: TGTGCCATCAGTCGACAGGGGAGCAATCAGCCCCAGCATTTT.

This clonotype was counted only a few times. The genes are TRBV12-3 or TRBV12-4 and TRBJ2-5; D may be TRBD1 or TRBD2 (6 bases each). The ends were cut back, 6 bases at V and 2 bases at J, with 16 bases in the middle. The CDR3 consists of 15 residues. The CDR3: CASSPTRGRQETQYF. Written as DNA, the CDR3 is TGTGCCAGCAGCCCCACTAGGGGGAGGCAAGAGACCCAGTACTTC.

The sample holds many counts of this clonotype. V and J are TRBV6-5 and TRBJ2-5; D is ambiguous. The V and J ends lost 5 bases and 6 bases respectively, with 10 bases between them. Germline loops: CDR1 MNHEY, CDR2 SVGAGI. This CDR3 is 12 amino acids long. CDR3: CASSPGWKTQYF. The CDR3 DNA reads TGTGCCAGCAGTCCTGGTTGGAAGACCCAGTACTTC.

This clonotype was observed a few times. The V gene is TRBV20-1, the J gene TRBJ1-1; D gene ambiguous. Germline CDR1 and CDR2: DFQATT and SNEGSKA (reference sequence). The CDR3 length is 13 residues. Trimming shortened V by 0 bases and J by 5 bases, and 10 bases separated the two germline ends. The CDR3, as DNA: TGCAGTGCTAGAGATATAGGGCGGACTGAAGCTTTCTTT. As protein: CSARDIGRTEAFF.

The CDR3 DNA follows: TGTGCCATCAGTGAGTCAAGAGATGAAAAACTGTTTTTT. Its protein product is CAISESRDEKLFF. This chain joins TRBV10-3 and TRBJ1-4; D is unresolved. This CDR3 is 13 amino acids long. The germline gives CDR1 ENHRY, CDR2 SYGVKD. Trimming stripped 0 bases from V and 6 bases from J, with 5 bases between.

This clonotype has just a few counts. J is TRBJ2-1 and V is TRBV28; D is perhaps TRBD1 (5 bases). V lost 3 bases and J lost 8, with 14 bases in between. CDR1 MDHEN and CDR2 SYDVKM come from the germline V gene. This CDR3 contains 14 residues. The DNA of the CDR3 is TGTGCCAGCAGTTTTATCCGCCAAGGGGATGAGCAGTTCTTC. It is translated as CASSFIRQGDEQFF.

Ten or more counts support this clonotype. J is TRBJ2-7 and V is TRBV12-3 or TRBV12-4; D gene ambiguous. This CDR3 contains 14 residues. The germline V and J ends were trimmed by 6 bases and 7 bases, with 19 bases remaining between them. CDR3 DNA sequence: TGTGCCAGCAGCCCCACCGGGCCCCGCGAGGAGCAGTACTTC. Translation gives CASSPTGPREEQYF.

The chain uses TRBV4-1 and TRBJ2-7; a possible D gene is TRBD1 (6 bases). The germline V gene has CDR1 MGHRA and CDR2 YSYEKL. This CDR3 has 21 residues. V shed 0 bases and J shed 3 bases, with 30 bases lying between them. CDR3 in amino acids: CASSQDLRVRGATGKGYEQYV. For the CDR3, the DNA is TGCGCCAGCAGCCAAGATTTACGGGTCAGAGGGGCGACAGGAAAGGGCTACGAGCAGTACGTC.

There are a few counts of this clonotype. The CDR3 spells CASSPPEDTGELFF. CDR3 nucleotides: TGTGCCAGCAGTCCCCCCGAGGACACCGGGGAGCTGTTTTTT. The J gene is TRBJ2-2, the V gene TRBV6-1; D remains unclear. In germline, CDR1 is MNHNS, CDR2 SASEGT. The CDR3 runs to 14 residues. Trimming removed 5 bases from V and 3 bases from J, with 10 bases in between.

This chain joins TRBV5-1 and TRBJ2-1, with D tentatively TRBD1 or TRBD2 (5 bases each). The CDR3 runs 14 residues. Trimming took off 4 bases at V and 6 bases at J, with 14 bases between the two ends. Germline V gene sequence: CDR1 SGHRS, CDR2 YFSETQ. The CDR3 sequence: CASSTTGTTNEQFF. As DNA, the CDR3 is TGCGCCAGCAGCACAACCGGGACGACCAATGAGCAGTTCTTC.

The table lists this clonotype with many counts. This chain connects TRBV12-3 or TRBV12-4 to TRBJ1-1; no clear D. V dropped 0 bases and J dropped 10 bases, with 9 bases sitting between them. This CDR3 region has 12 residues. The CDR3 DNA sequence: TGTGCCAGCAGTTTAGCGCCGGTTGGAGCTTTCTTT. Residues: CASSLAPVGAFF.

The chain carries TRBV6-1 and TRBJ1-1, with a tentative D call TRBD1 (6 bases). Germline V gene sequence: CDR1 MNHNS, CDR2 SASEGT. V was trimmed by 8 bases and J by 3 bases, leaving 19 bases between them. This CDR3 has 15 amino acids. CDR3 nucleotide sequence: TGTGCCAGCCCTAAGGGGGGGGACGGGTACACTGAAGCTTTCTTT. It codes for CASPKGGDGYTEAFF.

There are a few counts of this clonotype. The V gene is TRBV28, the J gene TRBJ2-3; D may match TRBD1 or TRBD2 (6 bases each). The CDR3 runs 13 residues. The germline V gene has CDR1 MDHEN and CDR2 SYDVKM. Trimming stripped 8 bases from V and 9 bases from J, with 18 bases between. DNA for the CDR3: TGTGCCAGCGGCGCTAGTCAGGGGAGGACGCAGTATTTT. Amino acid sequence: CASGASQGRTQYF.

This clonotype was observed many times. The V gene is TRBV25-1, the J gene TRBJ2-6; tentative D call: TRBD2 (5 bases). The CDR3 covers 14 residues. Germline V gene sequence: CDR1 MGHDK, CDR2 SYGVNS. V was shortened by 6 bases and J by 3 bases, with 9 bases between the two germline ends. The CDR3 region is CASSLRGGANVLTF. DNA for the CDR3: TGTGCCAGCAGCCTCCGGGGTGGGGCCAACGTCCTGACTTTC.